This T cell receptor beta chain was sequenced for a study of shared clonotypes between healthy human individuals (dated by TCRdb to 2020 to 2021). Regarding the research as a whole: The cohort included three men and a couple of women between 18 and 49 years of age. For each donor, three plates each were used for CD4 naive and CD4 memory, two plates were used for CD8 naive, and one plate was used for CD8 memory. The study deeply sequenced blood TCR repertoires of about 5 healthy adults to estimate repertoire size and the extent of clonotype sharing between individuals. Each donor's leukapheresis produced roughly between roughly 0.85 and 9.5 billion PBMCs. To increase sequencing depth and limit assay-specific biases, different laboratories used diverse techniques to prepare libraries and sequence TCR repertoires.

Using the deep immunoSEQ assay, multiplex PCR amplified TCR CDR3 regions from genomic DNA. Genomic DNA extracted from each cell subset was distributed evenly over all wells of several immunoSEQ 96-well plates, and each plate served as one replicate. For sorted subsets, roughly 190 ng of genomic DNA, equivalent to roughly 30,000 T cell genomes, went into each replicate PCR. The purified libraries were quantified using a Qubit 3.0 fluorometer, sized with a Bioanalyzer 2100, and then quantified again using the KAPA Library Quantification kit. A separate single-read 150-cycle Illumina NextSeq 550 flow cell was used to sequence each immunoSEQ 96-well plate. In the paper's pipeline: Because only junctional sequences without quality scores were contained in the immunoSEQ output, filtering matching that applied to full-length reads could not be performed. Sequences were annotated with PyIR, a Python wrapper for IgBLAST v1.9, and V/J genes and CDR3 were assigned using IMGT germline references. Reads with weak V/J assignments (E-value above 1e-6), missing CDR3, stop codons, out-of-frame junctions, or ambiguous translated residues were removed. V3J clonotypes were defined as sequences sharing an identical inferred V gene, J gene, and CDR3 amino acid sequence. The percentage overlap between two repertoires was calculated by dividing the number of shared unique clonotypes by the size of the smaller repertoire. RTK rarefaction, the Chao1 estimator, and Recon v2.1 estimates of unobserved clonotypes were used to assess repertoire richness. For all TCRbeta clonotypes obtained by the gDNA method from four donors, generation probabilities were computed with OLGA. TCRdb holds this immuneACCESS table with in-frame rearrangements only. Some clones are missing; in checked studies, unresolved V genes explain under half, and the rest has no known cause. V, J and clone size reflect that table, while D and trimming were determined from the DNA. In all, the sample holds approximately 2.4 million clones, and approximately 95% of those were seen once. The leading ten clones occupy around 0.13% of the sample.

As to this clone: No antigen is known for it. No base qualities exist here, and no much larger clone lies one base off it.

Study-wide conclusions, independent of this receptor: Based on pairwise subsampling, the degree of clonotype sharing among donors was expected to be affected by sequencing depth. Sampling was restricted to blood, and TCR repertoires in tissue are likely to differ from TCR repertoires in blood. The small number of donors limited the genetic and exposure-history diversity represented. Higher generation probabilities were observed for clonotypes shared by all four sorted-subset donors than for non-shared clonotypes. Naive subsets generally had larger estimated clonotype richness than memory subsets did. Even with the large sequencing depth, rarefaction of the sorted-subset datasets indicated that sequencing was incomplete. Across four donors, 4.5% to 6.5% of naive CD4, 3% to 4% of naive CD8, roughly 2.3% of memory CD4, and approximately 0.42% of memory CD8 clonotypes were shared.

V was cut back by 4 bases and J by 1 base, leaving a gap of 14 bases between them. From cysteine to phenylalanine, the CDR3 is 15 amino acids long. Of the read, only the CDR3 DNA is kept; its 45 bases are in frame from base 1. From the germline V gene, CDR1 is SGHRS and CDR2 is YFSETQ. The donors were healthy, HIV-negative adults who had no recently reported acute infections or vaccinations. All donors were Caucasian adults living in Nashville, Tennessee, USA. CD4+ T cells were enriched by magnetic negative selection, after which naive cells were positively selected on CD45RA and the negative fraction was taken as the memory subset. Blood was obtained by leukapheresis, after which PBMCs were separated by Ficoll-Histopaque density gradient centrifugation and cryopreserved in liquid nitrogen vapor phase. Analytical flow cytometry was used to check the purity and quantity of each magnetically sorted T cell population. Each sorted fraction had its genomic DNA isolated and then quantified by UV absorbance on a Nanodrop 2000c.

The sample taken for sequencing was naive CD4+ T cells sorted from blood. In the paper's terms, the cell subset or site label means: CD45RA+ positively selected. The chain was built from TRBV5-1 and TRBJ1-1; the D gene remains uncertain. The receptor was isolated from a man aged 18 to 29 in good health. In nucleotides, the sequence is TGCGCCAGCAGCGCCGCCGGGGTTCCGAACACTGAAGCTTTCTTT. Protein translation: CASSAAGVPNTEAFF.